The present T cell receptor beta chain was sequenced within a study of blood T cells in healthy people across ages. Primers used in a second PCR of roughly 6 to 11 cycles were a sample-barcoded 5' primer and a J-beta primer mix. Each TCR beta cDNA got a 12-nucleotide random molecular identifier. TCRdb redid the calling of the 5' RACE reads with MiXCR, one entry per CDR3 protein. The table lists 1.8 million or so distinct CDR3 sequences, around 40% of them singletons. As to this clonotype: Its antigen is still unknown.

Study-wide findings and caveats: There was a strong correlation between TCR beta diversity and naive T cell percentage. Measured against age, TCR beta diversity per million T cells decreased in a roughly linear manner.

Trimming took 8 bases from V and 4 from J; bases not matched to a gene: 10. Per germline, CDR1 SGHTA and CDR2 FQGNSA. The CDR3 length is 14 residues. Each sample had at least 6.5 million PBMCs isolated. The receptor's source is a human donor in good health. The sequenced sample was blood. The V gene is TRBV7-2, the J gene TRBJ2-7; 8 bases are shared with TRBD2. This CDR3 is CASVLAGGSYEQYF. The CDR3 nucleotides are TGTGCCAGCGTCCTTGCGGGGGGTAGTTACGAGCAGTACTTC. Full variable domain (outside the CDR3, taken from reference TRBV7-2 and TRBJ2-7): GAGVSQSPSNKVTEKGKDVELRCDPISGHTALYWYRQSLGQGLEFLIYFQGNSAPDKSGLPSDRFSAERTGGSVSTLTIQRTQQEDSAVYLCASVLAGGSYEQYFGPGTRLTVT.